A single sample is the source of the 8 T cell receptor beta chains below, sequenced in a study of cytomegalovirus exposure and HLA in healthy donors (dated by TCRdb to 2016 to 2017). Libraries were made using the immunoSEQ multiplex PCR assay. This is the immuneACCESS table as TCRdb keeps it, with only in-frame sequences that have V and J called. A part of the clones is gone; compared with another copy, unresolved V genes explain less than half, and the rest is unexplained. This sample comprises roughly 130,000 clones, 88% of them detected only once. Of the sample, roughly 1.4% is held by the ten largest clones. Input material: PBMCs. Receptors originate from a man aged 30-40 years in good health and CMV-seronegative.

This sequence joins TRBV29-1 and TRBJ1-1; D is possibly TRBD1 (6 bases). The CDR3 has 14 amino acids. Per the germline V gene, CDR1 is SQVTM and CDR2 is ANQGSEA. Trimming stripped 5 bases from V and 4 bases from J, with 17 bases between. The CDR3 DNA follows: TGCAGCGTTCCATCAGGGGAAGGAGGCACTGAAGCTTTCTTT. It is translated as CSVPSGEGGTEAFF.

The gene calls are TRBV27 and TRBJ2-7, with D tentatively TRBD1 (5 bases). This CDR3 region has 13 residues. Germline lookup yields CDR1 MNHEY and CDR2 SMNVEV (reference sequence). Trimming pared 6 bases from V and 2 bases from J, leaving 11 bases between. CDR3 region: CASRIGHPYEQYF. The CDR3 DNA follows: TGTGCCAGCAGGATAGGACACCCCTACGAGCAGTACTTC.

The rearrangement uses TRBV27 and TRBJ2-7; 9 bases line up with TRBD1. CDR1 and CDR2 from the germline V gene are MNHEY and SMNVEV (reference sequence). V was pared by 7 bases and J by 5 bases, with 15 bases of the junction left unmatched. This CDR3 spans 16 amino acids. The CDR3 coding sequence is TGTGCCAGCACCGAGGGGGGGACAGGGTCCTTGGACGAGCAGTACTTC. Translation: CASTEGGTGSLDEQYF.

The chain has TRBV7-9 and TRBJ2-1; 15 nucleotides agree with TRBD2. Germline lookup yields CDR1 SEHNR and CDR2 FQNEAQ (reference sequence). Trimming removed 4 bases from V and 9 bases from J; junction bases left unmatched: 7. The CDR3 consists of 16 residues. The CDR3 spells CASSSGLAGGPLEQFF. The DNA of the CDR3 is TGTGCCAGCAGCTCCGGACTAGCGGGAGGGCCGCTTGAGCAGTTCTTC.

This clone turned up a few times. This chain uses TRBV25-1 with TRBJ1-5, with a weak D call TRBD1 (6 bases). V was pared by 3 bases and J by 0 bases, with 18 bases between. The CDR3 sequence is 18 residues long. CDR1 and CDR2 (germline): MGHDK, SYGVNS. Here the CDR3 DNA reads TGTGCCAGCAGTGACGGGGGGGCTCATTCACTTAGCAATCAGCCCCAGCATTTT. Translating it yields CASSDGGAHSLSNQPQHF.

This chain's CDR3 is CASSPPKGLAPLGNEQFF. CDR3 nucleotide sequence: TGTGCCAGCTCACCCCCTAAGGGACTAGCCCCTCTCGGGAATGAGCAGTTCTTC. This sequence joins TRBV18 and TRBJ2-1; the match to TRBD2 covers 9 bases. The junction had 16 bases not matched to a gene; V was cut back by 3 bases and J by 7 bases. Germline V CDR1 and CDR2: KGHSH, LQKENI. This CDR3 contains 18 residues.

The chain links TRBV18 to TRBJ1-1; maybe TRBD1 (6 bases). V gave up 4 bases and J gave up 0 bases, with 12 bases separating them. The germline V gene encodes CDR1 KGHSH and CDR2 LQKENI. The CDR3 consists of 15 residues. The CDR3 loop is CASSLGGIMNTEAFF. CDR3 nucleotides: TGTGCCAGCTCACTAGGGGGAATCATGAACACTGAAGCTTTCTTT.

The V call is TRBV2, the J call TRBJ2-5, with 7 bases aligning to TRBD1. The CDR3 loop spans 13 amino acids. V shed 4 bases, J shed 2 bases, and the junction held 1 base outside the gene matches. The V gene's germline CDR1 is SNHLY and CDR2 FYNNEI. CDR3 sequence (DNA): TGTGCCAGCAGTGGGGGACAGCAAGAGACCCAGTACTTC. Amino acid sequence: CASSGGQQETQYF. Full variable domain (remainder filled in from reference TRBV2 and TRBJ2-5): EPEVTQTPSHQVTQMGQEVILRCVPISNHLYFYWYRQILGQKVEFLVSFYNNEISEKSEIFDDQFSVERPDGSNFTLKIRSTKLEDSAMYFCASSGGQQETQYFGPGTRLLVL.